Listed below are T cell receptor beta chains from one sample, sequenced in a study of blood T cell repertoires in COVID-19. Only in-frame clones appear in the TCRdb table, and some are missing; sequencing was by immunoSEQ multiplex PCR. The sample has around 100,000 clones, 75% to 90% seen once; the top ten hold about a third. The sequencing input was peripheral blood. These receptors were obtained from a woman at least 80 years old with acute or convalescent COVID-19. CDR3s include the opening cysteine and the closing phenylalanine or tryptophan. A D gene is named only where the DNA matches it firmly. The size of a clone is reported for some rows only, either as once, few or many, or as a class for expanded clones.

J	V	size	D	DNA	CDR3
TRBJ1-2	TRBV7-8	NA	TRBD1	TGTGCCAGCAGCCCGCAACAGGGGACCTATGGCTACACCTTC	CASSPQQGTYGYTF
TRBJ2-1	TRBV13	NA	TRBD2	TGTGCCAGCAGCTTAGGCCTAGCGGCAATCAATGAGCAGTTCTTC	CASSLGLAAINEQFF
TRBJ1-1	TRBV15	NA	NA	TGTGCCACCAGCAGAGAGGGCTATGTAGCTTTCTTT	CATSREGYVAFF
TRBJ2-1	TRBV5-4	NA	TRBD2	TGTGCCAGCAGCTATAAGCGGGGGGCTCAAAATGAGCAGTTCTTC	CASSYKRGAQNEQFF
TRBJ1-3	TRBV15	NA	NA	TGTGCCACCAGCAGTCGGGAGCTAGGAAACACCATATATTTT	CATSSRELGNTIYF
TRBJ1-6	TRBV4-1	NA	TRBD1	TGCGCCAGCAGCCAAAATGACAGGGACCGGTCACCCCTCCACTTT	CASSQNDRDRSPLHF
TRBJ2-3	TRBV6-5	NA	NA	TGTGCCAGCAGCCAGGATACAGGGCTCACAGATACGCAGTATTTT	CASSQDTGLTDTQYF
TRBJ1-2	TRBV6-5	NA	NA	TGTGCCGCGAACCGCCCAGCCGGGAACTATGGCTACACCTTC	CAANRPAGNYGYTF
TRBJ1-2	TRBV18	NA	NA	TGTGCCAGCTCACCCGACGGGGATCCGGTTGGCTACACCTTC	CASSPDGDPVGYTF
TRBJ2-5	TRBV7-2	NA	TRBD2	TGTGCCAGCAGCTTTAGCGGGGGGCAAGAGACCCAGTACTTC	CASSFSGGQETQYF
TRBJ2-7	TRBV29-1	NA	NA	TGCAGCGTTGAAGAACTACTAGGGTACGAGCAGTACTTC	CSVEELLGYEQYF
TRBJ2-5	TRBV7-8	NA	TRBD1	TGTGCCAGCAGCTTAGACCTGGCAGGGGGCGAGACCCAGTACTTC	CASSLDLAGGETQYF
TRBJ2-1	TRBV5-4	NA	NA	TGTGCCAGCACCCCGACACCCTCCTACAATGAGCAGTTCTTC	CASTPTPSYNEQFF
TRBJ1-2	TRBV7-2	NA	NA	TGTGCCAGCAGCTTAACTCAAAGGCTCCCCGAGGGAGGCTACACCTTC	CASSLTQRLPEGGYTF
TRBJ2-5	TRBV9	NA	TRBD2	TGTGCCAGCAGCGCGGGTAGCGGGGGTTACCAAGAGACCCAGTACTTC	CASSAGSGGYQETQYF
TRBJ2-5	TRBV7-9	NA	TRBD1	TGTGCCAGCAGCGCGCGGGGGACAGGGGAAGAGACCCAGTACTTC	CASSARGTGEETQYF
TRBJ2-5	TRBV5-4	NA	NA	TGTGCCAGCACCGGTGGGGCTGGGGAGACCCAGTACTTC	CASTGGAGETQYF
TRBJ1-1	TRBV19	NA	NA	TGTGCCAGTAGTATCCGGGGGATGAACACTGAAGCTTTCTTT	CASSIRGMNTEAFF
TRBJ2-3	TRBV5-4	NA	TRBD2	TGTGCCAGCAGCTTGGCTAGCGGGGGCACAGATACGCAGTATTTT	CASSLASGGTDTQYF
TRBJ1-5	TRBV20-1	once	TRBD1	TGCAGTGCTAGTACAGGGGGCCAGCCCCAGCATTTT	CSASTGGQPQHF
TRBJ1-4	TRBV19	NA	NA	TGTGCCAGTAGTGCCACCGGGATCCCTGAAAAACTGTTTTTT	CASSATGIPEKLFF
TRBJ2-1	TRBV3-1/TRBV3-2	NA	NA	TGTGCCAGAGGTCGTAAGGGGACACCCGCGTGTCTTGAGCAGTTCTTC	CARGRKGTPACLEQFF
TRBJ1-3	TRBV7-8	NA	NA	TGTGCCAGCAGCTCGCCGACGGATGGGAGGTTCTCTGGAAACACCATATATTTT	CASSSPTDGRFSGNTIYF
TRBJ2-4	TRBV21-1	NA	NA	TGTGCCAGCAGCAGGGGCAGGGGGAAGTTCGTCAAAAACATTCAGTACTTC	CASSRGRGKFVKNIQYF
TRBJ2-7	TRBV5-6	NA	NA	TGTGCCAGCAGCTTGGATCAGACCTACGAGCAGTACTTC	CASSLDQTYEQYF
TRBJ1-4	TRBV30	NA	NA	TGTGCCTGGAGTTTCCCAGGGCGTAGCAATGAAAAACTGTTTTTT	CAWSFPGRSNEKLFF
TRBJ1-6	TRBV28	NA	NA	TGTGCCAGCAGCCCCGGGTCACCCCTCCACTTT	CASSPGSPLHF
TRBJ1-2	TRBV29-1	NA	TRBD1	TGCAGCGTTGAAGAACAGGGGGTCAATTATGGCTACACCTTC	CSVEEQGVNYGYTF
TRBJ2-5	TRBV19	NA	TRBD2	TGTGCCAGTAGTATAGGACTAGCGGGGCCGACGCGAAAGACCCAGTACTTC	CASSIGLAGPTRKTQYF
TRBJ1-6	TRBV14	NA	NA	TGTGCCAGCAGCCAAGATGGGGGGGGATCACCCCTCCACTTT	CASSQDGGGSPLHF
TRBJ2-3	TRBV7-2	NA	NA	TGTGCCAGCAGCTTAGATTTTTTTGGCGGGGCTTCGCAGTATTTT	CASSLDFFGGASQYF
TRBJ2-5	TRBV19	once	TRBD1	TGTGCCAGTAGTATTGGCACAGGGGTTGAGACCCAGTACTTC	CASSIGTGVETQYF
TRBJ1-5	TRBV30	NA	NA	TGTGCCTGGGGCGACAGTTATAGCAATCAGCCCCAGCATTTT	CAWGDSYSNQPQHF
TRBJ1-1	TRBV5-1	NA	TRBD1	TGCGCCAGCAGCTTTGCGGGACAGTCGAACACTGAAGCTTTCTTT	CASSFAGQSNTEAFF
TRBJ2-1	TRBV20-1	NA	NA	TGCAGTGCTAGTCCCGGGATCGATGAGCAGTTCTTC	CSASPGIDEQFF
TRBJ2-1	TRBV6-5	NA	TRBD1	TGTGCCAGCACTACAGGGGGACCTTACAATGAGCAGTTCTTC	CASTTGGPYNEQFF
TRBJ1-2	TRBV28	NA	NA	TGTGCCAGCAGTTTATCCCCCCCAGGCCGTAGCTATGGCTACACCTTC	CASSLSPPGRSYGYTF
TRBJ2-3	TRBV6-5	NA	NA	TGTGCCAGCAGTTACTCGCCTTCAGCAGGGGCAGATACGCAGTATTTT	CASSYSPSAGADTQYF
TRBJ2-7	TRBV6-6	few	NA	TGTGCCAGCAGTTTTTCAGGGGTCGAGCAGTACTTC	CASSFSGVEQYF
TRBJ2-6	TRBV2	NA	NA	TGTGCCAGCAGTGCCTCCAGGGTCTACGGGGCCAACGTCCTGACTTTC	CASSASRVYGANVLTF
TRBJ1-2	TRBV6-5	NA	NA	TGTGCCAGCAGTTACATCAGACAGGAATCTAACTATGGCTACACCTTC	CASSYIRQESNYGYTF
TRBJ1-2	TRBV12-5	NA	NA	TGTGCTAGTGGTTTGGCGACAGGTCCCACTATGGGCTACACCTTC	CASGLATGPTMGYTF
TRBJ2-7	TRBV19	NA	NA	TGTGCCAGTAGTATCGTACAGGGTCCGGTCTACGAGCAGTACTTC	CASSIVQGPVYEQYF
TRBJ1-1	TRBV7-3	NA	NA	TGTGCCAGCAGCTTAACACCTTATGGGGGGACCTCTACGCTTGTTGGTAACACTGAAGCTTTCTTT	CASSLTPYGGTSTLVGNTEAFF
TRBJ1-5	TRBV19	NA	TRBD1	TGTGCCAGTAGTACACAGGGGGCGGGGCAGCCCCAGCATTTT	CASSTQGAGQPQHF
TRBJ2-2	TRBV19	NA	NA	TGTGCCAGTAGCTTTCCCGGGGAGCTGTTTTTT	CASSFPGELFF
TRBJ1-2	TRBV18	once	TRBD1	TGTGCCAGCTCACCACCTGGGACAGGGGGCACCACCAACTATGGCTACACCTTC	CASSPPGTGGTTNYGYTF
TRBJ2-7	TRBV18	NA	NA	TGTGCCAGCTCACCAGGAGAGGCGGGGCGCTACGAGCAGTACTTC	CASSPGEAGRYEQYF
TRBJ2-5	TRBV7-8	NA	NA	TGTGCCAGCAGCTTAATGCAGGCGGGCGCTCAAGAGACCCAGTACTTC	CASSLMQAGAQETQYF
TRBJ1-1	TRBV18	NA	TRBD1	TGTGCCAGCTCACCGGGGACAGCTGAAGCTTTCTTT	CASSPGTAEAFF
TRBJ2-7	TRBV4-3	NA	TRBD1	TGCGCCAGCAGCCAAGATTGGACAGGGGATTACGAGCAGTACTTC	CASSQDWTGDYEQYF